This T cell receptor beta chain was identified during a study of cytomegalovirus exposure and HLA in healthy donors. On the study more broadly: Falling in the Caucasian-associated ancestry cluster were 81% of under 450 genotyped donors.

About this clone itself: What it binds is not known.

The CDR3 consists of 13 residues. Healthy individuals who donated bone marrow served as the donors. Findings of the study overall: In vitro work confirmed that a few CMV-associated chains recognize CMV antigens. For most TCR sequences rarity was the rule, although some public TCRs occurred in many donors.

Researchers ran the PCR with 60 Vbeta and 13 Jbeta primers. Method: immunoSEQ multiplex PCR; TCRdb's copy keeps in-frame clones and lacks some. The data show 200,000 to 250,000 clones, around 80% seen once. The sequencing input was PBMCs. V gene TRBV21-1 combines with J gene TRBJ1-1; the table's D call of TRBD1 was not tested on the DNA. TRBV21-1 is described as a pseudogene. The receptor's source is a male donor in good health and CMV-seronegative. CDR3 residues: CASSPTHSFGAFF. CDR3 DNA sequence: TGTGCCAGCAGCCCTACTCACAGTTTTGGGGCTTTCTTT.